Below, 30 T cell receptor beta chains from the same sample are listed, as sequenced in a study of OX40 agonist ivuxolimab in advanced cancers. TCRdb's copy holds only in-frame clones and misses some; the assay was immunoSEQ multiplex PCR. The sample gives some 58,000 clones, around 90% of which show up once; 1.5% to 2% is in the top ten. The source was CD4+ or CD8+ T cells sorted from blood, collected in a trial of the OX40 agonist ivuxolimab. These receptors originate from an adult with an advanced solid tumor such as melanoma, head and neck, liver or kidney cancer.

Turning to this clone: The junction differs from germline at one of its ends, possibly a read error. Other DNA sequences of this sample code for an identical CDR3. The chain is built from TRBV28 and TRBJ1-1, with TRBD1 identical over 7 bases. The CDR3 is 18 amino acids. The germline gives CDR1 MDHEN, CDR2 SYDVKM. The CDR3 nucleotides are TGTGCTAGCAGTTTATTTCGGTATAGGGGGACAGCCGAACTTGAAGCTTTCTTT. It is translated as CASSLFRYRGTAELEAFF.

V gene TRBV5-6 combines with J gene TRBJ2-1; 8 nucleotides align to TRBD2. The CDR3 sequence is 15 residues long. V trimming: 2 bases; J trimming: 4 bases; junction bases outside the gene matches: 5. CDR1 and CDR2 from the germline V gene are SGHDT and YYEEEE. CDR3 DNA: TGTGCCAGCAGCTTCTTAGCGGGATGGTACAATGAGCAGTTCTTC. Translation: CASSFLAGWYNEQFF.

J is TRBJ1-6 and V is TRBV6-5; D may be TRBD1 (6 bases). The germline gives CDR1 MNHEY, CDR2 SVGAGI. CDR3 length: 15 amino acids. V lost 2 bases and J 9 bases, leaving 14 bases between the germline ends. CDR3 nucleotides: TGTGCCAGCAGTTACGAGCAGGGGTCGAGTTCACCCCTCCACTTT. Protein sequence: CASSYEQGSSSPLHF.

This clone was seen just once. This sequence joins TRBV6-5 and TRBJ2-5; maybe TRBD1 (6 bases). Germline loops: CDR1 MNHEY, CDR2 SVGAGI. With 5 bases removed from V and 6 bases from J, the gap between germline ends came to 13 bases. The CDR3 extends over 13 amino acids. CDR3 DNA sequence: TGTGCCAGCAGTCGTCAGGGGCAGCAGACCCAGTACTTC. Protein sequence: CASSRQGQQTQYF.

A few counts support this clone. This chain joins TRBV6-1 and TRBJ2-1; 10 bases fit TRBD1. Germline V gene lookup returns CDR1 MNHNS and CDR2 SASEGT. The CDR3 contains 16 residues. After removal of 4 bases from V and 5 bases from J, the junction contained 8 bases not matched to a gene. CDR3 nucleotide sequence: TGTGCCAGCAGTGGCCCTGACAGGGGGCTCGACAATGAGCAGTTCTTC. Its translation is CASSGPDRGLDNEQFF.

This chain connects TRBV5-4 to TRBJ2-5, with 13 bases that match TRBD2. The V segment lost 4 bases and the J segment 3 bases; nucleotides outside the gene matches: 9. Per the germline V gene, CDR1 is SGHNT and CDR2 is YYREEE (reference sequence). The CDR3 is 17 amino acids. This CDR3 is CASSRGLAGEIEETQYF. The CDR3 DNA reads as TGTGCCAGCAGCCGAGGACTAGCGGGGGAAATTGAAGAGACCCAGTACTTC.

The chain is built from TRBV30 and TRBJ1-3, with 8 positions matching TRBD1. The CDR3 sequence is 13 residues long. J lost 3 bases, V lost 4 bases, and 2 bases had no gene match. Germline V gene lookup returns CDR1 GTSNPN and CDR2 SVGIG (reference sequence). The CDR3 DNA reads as TGTGCCTGGACAGGGGGCTTTGGAAACACCATATATTTT. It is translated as CAWTGGFGNTIYF. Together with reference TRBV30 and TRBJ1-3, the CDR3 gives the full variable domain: SQTIHQWPATLVQPVGSPLSLECTVEGTSNPNLYWYRQAAGRGLQLLFYSVGIGQISSEVPQNLSASRPQDRQFILSSKKLLLSDSGFYLCAWTGGFGNTIYFGEGSWLTVV.

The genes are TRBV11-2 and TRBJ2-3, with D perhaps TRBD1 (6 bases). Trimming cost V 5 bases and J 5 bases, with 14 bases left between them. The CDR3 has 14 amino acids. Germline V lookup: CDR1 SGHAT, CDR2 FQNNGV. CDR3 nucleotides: TGTGCCAGCAGCCCAGGGGTTGTGATAGATACGCAGTATTTT. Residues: CASSPGVVIDTQYF.

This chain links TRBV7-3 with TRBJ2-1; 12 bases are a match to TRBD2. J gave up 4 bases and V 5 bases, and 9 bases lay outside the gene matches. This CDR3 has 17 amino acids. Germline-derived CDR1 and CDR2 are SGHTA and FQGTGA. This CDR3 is CASSAGRGLAGYNEQFF. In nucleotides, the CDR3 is TGTGCCAGCAGCGCAGGACGCGGACTAGCGGGGTACAATGAGCAGTTCTTC.

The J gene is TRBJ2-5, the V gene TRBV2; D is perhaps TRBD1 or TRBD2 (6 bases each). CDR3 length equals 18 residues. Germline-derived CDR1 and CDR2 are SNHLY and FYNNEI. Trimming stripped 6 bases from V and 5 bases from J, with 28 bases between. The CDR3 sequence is CASREIPSREGGAETQYF. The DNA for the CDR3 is TGTGCCAGCAGGGAGATACCTAGCCGAGAGGGGGGCGCCGAGACCCAGTACTTC.

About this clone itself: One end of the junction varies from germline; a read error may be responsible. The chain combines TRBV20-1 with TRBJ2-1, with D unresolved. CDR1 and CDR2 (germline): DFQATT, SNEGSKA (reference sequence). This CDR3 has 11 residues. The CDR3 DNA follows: TGTGAGGTTAGCTCCTACAATGAGCAGTTCTTC. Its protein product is CEVSSYNEQFF.

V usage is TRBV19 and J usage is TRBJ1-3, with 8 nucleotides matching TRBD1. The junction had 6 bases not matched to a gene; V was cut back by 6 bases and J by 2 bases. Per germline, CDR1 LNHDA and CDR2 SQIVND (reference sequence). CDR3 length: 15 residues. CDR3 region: CASSSTGETGNTIYF. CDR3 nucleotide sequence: TGTGCCAGTAGCTCGACAGGGGAAACTGGAAACACCATATATTTT.

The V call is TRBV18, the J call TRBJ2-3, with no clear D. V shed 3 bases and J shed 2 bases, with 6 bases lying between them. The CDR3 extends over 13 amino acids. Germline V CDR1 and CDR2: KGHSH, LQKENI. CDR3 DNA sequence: TGTGCCAGCTCACCGGGGAACACAGATACGCAGTATTTT. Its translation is CASSPGNTDTQYF.

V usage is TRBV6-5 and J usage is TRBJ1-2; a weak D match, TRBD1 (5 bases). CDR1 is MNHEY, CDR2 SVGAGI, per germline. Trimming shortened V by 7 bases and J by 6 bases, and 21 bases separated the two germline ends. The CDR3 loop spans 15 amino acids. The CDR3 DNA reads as TGTGCCAGCACCCCTGGTGGGGCGCTAAGCCATGGCTACACCTTC. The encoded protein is CASTPGGALSHGYTF.

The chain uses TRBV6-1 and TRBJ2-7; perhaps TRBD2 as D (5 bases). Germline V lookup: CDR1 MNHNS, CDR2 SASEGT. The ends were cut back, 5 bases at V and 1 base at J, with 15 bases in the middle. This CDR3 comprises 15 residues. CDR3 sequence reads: CASSRTGMVSYEQYF. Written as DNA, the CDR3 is TGTGCCAGCAGTAGAACCGGGATGGTATCCTACGAGCAGTACTTC.

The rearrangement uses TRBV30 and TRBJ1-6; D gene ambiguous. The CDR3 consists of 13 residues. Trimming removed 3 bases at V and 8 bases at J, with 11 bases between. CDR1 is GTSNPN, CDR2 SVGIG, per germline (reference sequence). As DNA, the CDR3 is TGTGCCTGGAGCCTTAACGGGGATTCACCCCTCCACTTT. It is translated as CAWSLNGDSPLHF.

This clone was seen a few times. CDR3 sequence (DNA): TGTGCCAGCAGTTTAGCAGCGGAGCCCACCGGGGAGCTGTTTTTT. Translated: CASSLAAEPTGELFF. V is TRBV28 and J is TRBJ2-2, with TRBD2 as a possible D gene (5 bases). V shed 2 bases and J shed 4 bases, with 11 bases lying between them. Germline-derived CDR1 and CDR2 are MDHEN and SYDVKM. The length of the CDR3 is 15 residues.

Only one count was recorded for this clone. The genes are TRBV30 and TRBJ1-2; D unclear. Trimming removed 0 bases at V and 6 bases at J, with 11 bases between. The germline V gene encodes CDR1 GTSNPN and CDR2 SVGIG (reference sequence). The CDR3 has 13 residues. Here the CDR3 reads CAWSVMGYDGYTF. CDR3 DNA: TGTGCCTGGAGTGTCATGGGGTATGATGGCTACACCTTC.

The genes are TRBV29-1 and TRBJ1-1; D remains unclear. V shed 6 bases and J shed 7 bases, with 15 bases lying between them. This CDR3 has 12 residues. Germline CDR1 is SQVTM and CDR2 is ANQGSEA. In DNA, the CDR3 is TGCAGCGTCTCGGGATCCAGGCTTGAAGCTTTCTTT. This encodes CSVSGSRLEAFF. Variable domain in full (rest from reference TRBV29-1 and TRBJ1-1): SAVISQKPSRDICQRGTSLTIQCQVDSQVTMMFWYRQQPGQSLTLIATANQGSEATYESGFVIDKFPISRPNLTFSTLTVSNMSPEDSSIYLCSVSGSRLEAFFGQGTRLTVV.

The CDR3 loop reads CASRETGGRETQYF. The CDR3 DNA reads TGTGCCAGCAGAGAGACAGGGGGCAGGGAGACCCAGTACTTC. The chain employs TRBV28 and TRBJ2-5, with 10 positions matching TRBD1. CDR3 length: 14 amino acids. Per germline, CDR1 MDHEN and CDR2 SYDVKM. J lost 5 bases, V lost 6 bases, and 6 bases had no gene match.

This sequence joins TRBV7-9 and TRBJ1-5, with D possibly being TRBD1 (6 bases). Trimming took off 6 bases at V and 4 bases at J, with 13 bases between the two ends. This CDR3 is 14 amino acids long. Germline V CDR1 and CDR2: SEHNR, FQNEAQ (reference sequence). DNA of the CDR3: TGTGCCAGCAGTTCCGACAGGAAGAATCAGCCCCAGCATTTT. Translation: CASSSDRKNQPQHF.

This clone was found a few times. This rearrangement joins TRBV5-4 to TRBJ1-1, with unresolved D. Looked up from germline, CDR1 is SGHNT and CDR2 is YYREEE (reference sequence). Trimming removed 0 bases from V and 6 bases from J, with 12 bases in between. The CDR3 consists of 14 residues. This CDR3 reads CASSLGGISPEAFF. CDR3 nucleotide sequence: TGTGCCAGCAGCTTGGGGGGAATTAGCCCTGAAGCTTTCTTT.

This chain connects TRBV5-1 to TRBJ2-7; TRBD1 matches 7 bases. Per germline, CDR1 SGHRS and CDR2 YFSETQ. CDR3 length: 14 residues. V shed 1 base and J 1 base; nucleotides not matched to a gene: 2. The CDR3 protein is CASSLPTGSYEQYF. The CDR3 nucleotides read TGCGCCAGCAGCTTGCCGACAGGGTCCTACGAGCAGTACTTC.

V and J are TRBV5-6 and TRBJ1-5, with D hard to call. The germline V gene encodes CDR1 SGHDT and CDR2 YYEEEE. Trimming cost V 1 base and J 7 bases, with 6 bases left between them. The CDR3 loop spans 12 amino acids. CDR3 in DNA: TGTGCCAGCAGCTTGTTGGGCCAGCCCCAGCATTTT. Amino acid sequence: CASSLLGQPQHF. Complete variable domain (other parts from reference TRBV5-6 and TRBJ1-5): DAGVTQSPTHLIKTRGQQVTLRCSPKSGHDTVSWYQQALGQGPQFIFQYYEEEERQRGNFPDRFSGHQFPNYSSELNVNALLLGDSALYLCASSLLGQPQHFGDGTRLSIL.

The CDR3 coding sequence is TGTGCCAGCAGCTTAGAACAGCGGTTTTACTACGAGCAGTACTTC. This codes for CASSLEQRFYYEQYF. The V and J genes are TRBV7-2 and TRBJ2-7; a weak D match, TRBD2 (5 bases). CDR3 length: 15 residues. V was shortened by 1 base and J by 3 bases, with 13 bases between the two germline ends. Per germline, CDR1 SGHTA and CDR2 FQGNSA.

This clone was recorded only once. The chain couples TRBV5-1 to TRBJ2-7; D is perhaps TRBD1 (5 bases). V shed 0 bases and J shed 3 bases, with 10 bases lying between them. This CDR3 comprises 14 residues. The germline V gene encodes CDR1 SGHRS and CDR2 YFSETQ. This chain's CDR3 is CASSLATGDYEQYF. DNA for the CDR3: TGCGCCAGCAGCTTGGCTACAGGCGACTACGAGCAGTACTTC. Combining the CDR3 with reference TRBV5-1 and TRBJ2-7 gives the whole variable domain KAGVTQTPRYLIKTRGQQVTLSCSPISGHRSVSWYQQTPGQGLQFLFEYFSETQRNKGNFPGRFSGRQFSNSRSEMNVSTLELGDSALYLCASSLATGDYEQYFGPGTRLTVT.

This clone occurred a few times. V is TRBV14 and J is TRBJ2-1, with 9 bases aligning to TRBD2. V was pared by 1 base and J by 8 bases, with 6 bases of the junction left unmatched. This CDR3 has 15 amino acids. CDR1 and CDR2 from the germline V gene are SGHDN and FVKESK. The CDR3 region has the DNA TGTGCCAGCAGCCAAGTTAGCGGGAGTTGGGATGAGCAGTTCTTC. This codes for CASSQVSGSWDEQFF.

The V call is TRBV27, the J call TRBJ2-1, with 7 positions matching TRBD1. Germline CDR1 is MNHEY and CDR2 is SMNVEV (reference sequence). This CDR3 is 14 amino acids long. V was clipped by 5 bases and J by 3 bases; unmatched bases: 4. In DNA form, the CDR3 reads TGTGCCAGCAGTCTACACAGGGGCTACAATGAGCAGTTCTTC. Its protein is CASSLHRGYNEQFF.

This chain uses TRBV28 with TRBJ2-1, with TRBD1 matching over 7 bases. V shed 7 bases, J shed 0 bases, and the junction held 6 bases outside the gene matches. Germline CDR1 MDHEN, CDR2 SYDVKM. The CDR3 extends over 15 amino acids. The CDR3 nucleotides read TGTGCCAGCACCCTGGACAGGTTCTCCTACAATGAGCAGTTCTTC. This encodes CASTLDRFSYNEQFF.

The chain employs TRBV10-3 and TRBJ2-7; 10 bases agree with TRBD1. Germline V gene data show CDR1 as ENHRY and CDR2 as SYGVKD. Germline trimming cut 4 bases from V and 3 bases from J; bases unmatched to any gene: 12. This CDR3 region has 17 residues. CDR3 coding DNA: TGTGCCATCAGTGGGCTTACCTCGACAGGGGGCAGCTACGAGCAGTACTTC. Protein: CAISGLTSTGGSYEQYF.